The 11 T cell receptor beta chains below come from one sample, sequenced in a study of T-cell reconstitution after alpha-beta-depleted transplantation in children. Researchers prepared the TCRbeta library using unique molecular identifiers, the study reports. Each CDR3 protein gets one entry after TCRdb re-called the PCR reads with MiXCR. The sample has more than 450,000 distinct CDR3 sequences; approximately 16% are singletons. The sequencing used PBMCs from the stem cell graft donor, collected from the stem cell graft. Receptor source: a human donor who donated a stem cell graft to a child with acute lymphoblastic leukemia.

This clonotype was picked up a small number of times. This rearrangement joins TRBV9 to TRBJ2-3; a weak D match, TRBD2 (5 bases). Trimming removed 5 bases at V and 2 bases at J, with 12 bases between. Looked up from germline, CDR1 is SGDLS and CDR2 is YYNGEE. The CDR3 runs to 14 residues. The CDR3 loop reads CASSLSGNTDTQYF. DNA for the CDR3: TGTGCCAGCAGTCTCAGCGGTAACACAGATACGCAGTATTTT. Filled out from reference TRBV9 and TRBJ2-3, the complete variable domain reads DSGVTQTPKHLITATGQRVTLRCSPRSGDLSVYWYQQSLDQGLQFLIQYYNGEERAKGNILERFSAQQFPDLHSELNLSSLELGDSALYFCASSLSGNTDTQYFGPGTRLTVL.

The CDR3 DNA sequence: TGCAGTGCTTACAGCCTTCTTAGCAATCAGCCCCAGCATTTT. It encodes CSAYSLLSNQPQHF. The gene calls are TRBV20-1 and TRBJ1-5; D not resolved. The CDR3 length is 14 residues. The V end lost 5 bases, the J end lost 0 bases, and 11 bases lay between the germline ends. CDR1 DFQATT and CDR2 SNEGSKA come from the germline V gene (reference sequence).

In the case of this clonotype: The germline gene is not matched at one end of the junction; a read error may be the cause. This rearrangement joins TRBV29-1 to TRBJ2-1; D unclear. CDR3 length: 10 residues. Germline lookup yields CDR1 SQVTM and CDR2 ANQGSEA. In DNA form, the CDR3 reads TGCAGCACCAGCTACGATGAGCAGTTCTTC. Translated: CSTSYDEQFF.

A few counts support this clonotype. This chain links TRBV18 with TRBJ2-5; 7 nucleotides agree with TRBD1. Germline CDR1 is KGHSH and CDR2 is LQKENI. There are 15 residues in the CDR3. After removal of 1 base from V and 1 base from J, the junction contained 3 bases not matched to a gene. The CDR3 sequence: CASSPLRDSQETQYF. The CDR3, as DNA: TGTGCCAGCTCACCACTCCGGGACAGCCAAGAGACCCAGTACTTC.

This clonotype has a handful of counts. CDR3 amino acids: CASSLIPDTTNTEAFF. The CDR3 DNA reads TGCGCCAGCAGCTTAATTCCCGACACGACTAACACTGAAGCTTTCTTT. This chain links TRBV5-1 with TRBJ1-1, with no clear D. V lost 2 bases, J lost 2 bases, and 16 bases lay in between. The length of the CDR3 is 16 residues. Germline V gives CDR1 SGHRS, CDR2 YFSETQ.

Regarding this clonotype: With a much larger clone just one base away, this may be a read error. The chain links TRBV29-1 to TRBJ2-7; a possible D gene is TRBD2 (5 bases). Germline V CDR1 and CDR2: SQVTM, ANQGSEA. The CDR3 runs to 13 residues. The CDR3 bases are TGCAGCGTTGAAGGACGGGAACCCTACGTGCAGTACTTC. Residues: CSVEGREPYVQYF.

The chain uses TRBV20-1 and TRBJ2-3; 13 nucleotides match TRBD2. Germline CDR1 reads DFQATT; CDR2 reads SNEGSKA (reference sequence). Losses at the gene ends were 5 bases for V and 3 bases for J; bases not matched to a gene: 5. This CDR3 comprises 15 residues. The CDR3: CSAEELAGGTDTQYF. The CDR3 DNA is TGCAGTGCTGAGGAACTAGCGGGAGGGACAGATACGCAGTATTTT.

This clonotype was counted between two and nine times. The gene calls are TRBV7-9 and TRBJ2-2, with TRBD1 matching over 7 bases. The CDR3 runs 17 residues. Trimming removed 5 bases from V and 3 bases from J; junction bases left unmatched: 12. Germline V gene lookup returns CDR1 SEHNR and CDR2 FQNEAQ (reference sequence). CDR3 loop: CASSPKNDRADTGELFF. The CDR3 DNA reads as TGTGCCAGCAGCCCCAAAAACGACAGGGCCGACACCGGGGAGCTGTTTTTT.

The chain employs TRBV5-1 and TRBJ2-4; no firm D call. V shed 0 bases and J shed 0 bases, with 13 bases lying between them. The length of the CDR3 is 17 residues. Germline V gives CDR1 SGHRS, CDR2 YFSETQ. The CDR3 region has the DNA TGCGCCAGCAGCTTGGAGGCGTTGACTGGAGCCAAAAACATTCAGTACTTC. As protein: CASSLEALTGAKNIQYF.

This clonotype turned up a few times. The rearrangement uses TRBV7-9 and TRBJ1-4; D unresolved. Trimming left V 1 base short and J 7 bases short, with 13 bases between. Germline V gene sequence: CDR1 SEHNR, CDR2 FQNEAQ (reference sequence). This CDR3 is built from 15 residues. CDR3 in amino acids: CASSLGGKGREKLFF. The CDR3 nucleotides are TGTGCCAGCAGCTTAGGAGGGAAGGGCCGTGAAAAACTGTTTTTT.

This clonotype was recorded at least ten times. The chain carries TRBV5-1 and TRBJ2-7; D gene ambiguous. Germline V gene lookup returns CDR1 SGHRS and CDR2 YFSETQ. V was cut by 0 bases and J by 4 bases, with 8 bases left in between. The CDR3 totals 13 residues. The CDR3 coding sequence is TGCGCCAGCAGCTTGGTCGTGGAGTACGAGCAGTACTTC. Translated, it gives CASSLVVEYEQYF. The variable domain in full, completed from reference TRBV5-1 and TRBJ2-7, reads KAGVTQTPRYLIKTRGQQVTLSCSPISGHRSVSWYQQTPGQGLQFLFEYFSETQRNKGNFPGRFSGRQFSNSRSEMNVSTLELGDSALYLCASSLVVEYEQYFGPGTRLTVT.